Below, 28 T cell receptor beta chains from the same sample are listed, as sequenced in a study of shared clonotypes between healthy human individuals. Measured with immunoSEQ multiplex PCR; TCRdb has only the in-frame clones, and not every one. This sample carries some 2,100,000 clones, about 94% of them seen once, and the ten largest clones take around 0.13%. Sequencing was carried out using naive CD4+ T cells sorted from blood. Subset meaning: CD45RA+ positively selected. The receptors here all came from a man in his late teens or twenties in good health.

In DNA, the CDR3 is TGTGCCAGCAGTTACCCGGGTTTATCTCAGGGTCATGAGCAGTTCTTC. Translating it yields CASSYPGLSQGHEQFF. V gene TRBV6-6 combines with J gene TRBJ2-1, with D possibly being TRBD1 (5 bases). Trimming pared 2 bases from V and 8 bases from J, leaving 19 bases between. From germline, CDR1 is MNHNY and CDR2 SVGAGI (reference sequence). The CDR3 extends over 16 amino acids.

This chain connects TRBV18 to TRBJ1-2; 7 nucleotides agree with TRBD1. The CDR3 is 14 residues long. Germline V lookup: CDR1 KGHSH, CDR2 LQKENI. V lost 1 base, J lost 4 bases, and 3 bases stayed unmatched. The CDR3 reads CASSPQGTVYGYTF. DNA of the CDR3: TGTGCCAGCTCACCACAGGGGACAGTCTATGGCTACACCTTC.

The chain has TRBV5-4 and TRBJ1-2, with no clear D. The CDR3 is 13 amino acids. Trimming cost V 2 bases and J 2 bases, with 7 bases left between them. Per germline, CDR1 SGHNT and CDR2 YYREEE (reference sequence). CDR3 amino acids: CASSFSGNYGYTF. Here the CDR3 DNA reads TGTGCCAGCAGCTTTTCGGGAAACTATGGCTACACCTTC.

This clone was recorded once. The V and J genes are TRBV18 and TRBJ2-7, with D possibly being TRBD1 (5 bases). The CDR3 consists of 14 residues. CDR1 is KGHSH, CDR2 LQKENI, per germline. Trimming removed 5 bases from V and 2 bases from J, with 13 bases in between. The CDR3 spells CASSSDSGPYEQYF. CDR3 DNA: TGTGCCAGCTCATCCGACAGTGGCCCCTACGAGCAGTACTTC.

The rearrangement uses TRBV27 and TRBJ2-7, with TRBD2 matching 8 bases. The germline V gene has CDR1 MNHEY and CDR2 SMNVEV (reference sequence). This CDR3 comprises 14 residues. Losses at the gene ends were 5 bases for V and 2 bases for J; bases not matched to a gene: 5. In DNA, the CDR3 is TGTGCCAGCAGTAAGACTAGCGTTGCCTACGAGCAGTACTTC. This codes for CASSKTSVAYEQYF.

A remark on this clone: The sample has other DNA sequences that encode this CDR3 too. The CDR3 DNA sequence: TGTGCCTGGAGTAGACAGGGGGCGACCCTCCACTTT. Protein sequence: CAWSRQGATLHF. V usage is TRBV30 and J usage is TRBJ1-6; 10 bases agree with TRBD1. Germline CDR1 GTSNPN, CDR2 SVGIG (reference sequence). V shed 2 bases and J 14 bases; nucleotides not matched to a gene: 3. CDR3 length equals 12 residues.

The chain is built from TRBV10-1 and TRBJ2-7, with D perhaps matching TRBD1 (7 bases). CDR1 WNHNN and CDR2 SYGVQD come from the germline V gene (reference sequence). The CDR3 has 12 amino acids. V lost 8 bases and J 6 bases, leaving 14 bases between the germline ends. CDR3 loop: CASQGEAGEQYF. The CDR3 DNA is TGCGCCAGCCAGGGGGAAGCGGGCGAGCAGTACTTC.

Remarks on this clone: Other nucleotide sequences from this sample produce the same CDR3. The CDR3 region has the DNA TGTGCCAGCAGCCGCACAGGGTTAGAGCAGTTCTTC. It translates to CASSRTGLEQFF. The chain joins TRBV7-9 to TRBJ2-1; D perhaps matches TRBD1 (6 bases). Germline CDR1 reads SEHNR; CDR2 reads FQNEAQ (reference sequence). The CDR3 has 12 residues. V lost 5 bases and J 10 bases, leaving 12 bases between the germline ends. Full variable domain (remainder filled in from reference TRBV7-9 and TRBJ2-1): DTGVSQNPRHKITKRGQNVTFRCDPISEHNRLYWYRQTLGQGPEFLTYFQNEAQLEKSRLLSDRFSAERPKGSFSTLEIQRTEQGDSAMYLCASSRTGLEQFFGPGTRLTVL.

The chain employs TRBV6-1 and TRBJ2-1, with no clear D. The CDR3 consists of 14 residues. V lost 5 bases to trimming and J lost 4 bases, with 12 bases between them. Per the germline V gene, CDR1 is MNHNS and CDR2 is SASEGT. Written as DNA, the CDR3 is TGTGCCAGCAGTCCCAGGAGTCTGTACAATGAGCAGTTCTTC. The encoded protein is CASSPRSLYNEQFF.

V and J are TRBV19 and TRBJ2-1; 8 bases fit TRBD2. This CDR3 has 15 residues. The junction had 7 bases not matched to a gene; V was cut back by 3 bases and J by 6 bases. Germline V gives CDR1 LNHDA, CDR2 SQIVND (reference sequence). CDR3 sequence: CASSIAGGPFNEQFF. The CDR3 DNA sequence: TGTGCCAGTAGTATTGCGGGGGGCCCTTTCAATGAGCAGTTCTTC.

The chain employs TRBV2 and TRBJ1-2; D may be TRBD1 (5 bases). Trimming removed 6 bases at V and 7 bases at J, with 15 bases between. Germline V gene data show CDR1 as SNHLY and CDR2 as FYNNEI. There are 13 residues in the CDR3. The CDR3 coding sequence is TGTGCCAGCAGGGGCGAAGGGGCCCTTGGCTACACCTTC. This translates into CASRGEGALGYTF.

The V gene is TRBV30, the J gene TRBJ2-2; 10 nucleotides line up with TRBD1. The CDR3 spans 14 residues. Germline trimming cut 5 bases from V and 4 bases from J; bases unmatched to any gene: 4. The germline gives CDR1 GTSNPN, CDR2 SVGIG (reference sequence). In DNA, the CDR3 is TGTGCCTGGGACAGGGGGCTTATCACCGGGGAGCTGTTTTTT. The encoded protein is CAWDRGLITGELFF.

The chain couples TRBV5-6 to TRBJ2-7; the match to TRBD1 covers 11 bases. J was trimmed by 6 bases and V by 4 bases; bases with no gene match: 6. CDR3 length: 14 residues. CDR1 and CDR2 from the germline V gene are SGHDT and YYEEEE. CDR3 amino acids: CASSPDRGLIEQYF. The DNA for the CDR3 is TGTGCCAGCAGCCCGGACAGGGGGCTTATCGAGCAGTACTTC.

The chain joins TRBV4-3 to TRBJ2-7; 7 nucleotides line up with TRBD1. Trimming cost V 4 bases and J 2 bases; bases outside gene matches: 8. Germline assignment: CDR1 LGHNA and CDR2 YSLEER. The CDR3 totals 15 residues. The CDR3 DNA sequence: TGCGCCAGCAGCCCAGAACCGGGACAGACCTACGAGCAGTACTTC. Residues: CASSPEPGQTYEQYF.

The sample holds one count of this clone. The gene calls are TRBV7-9 and TRBJ1-1, with D possibly being TRBD1 (5 bases). CDR1 and CDR2 (germline): SEHNR, FQNEAQ (reference sequence). With 4 bases removed from V and 0 bases from J, the gap between germline ends came to 15 bases. The CDR3 spans 16 residues. The CDR3 DNA is TGTGCCAGCAGCTCAATAGGACAATTAATGAACACTGAAGCTTTCTTT. Residues: CASSSIGQLMNTEAFF.

The V call is TRBV5-5, the J call TRBJ2-7; D remains unclear. Trimming removed 0 bases at V and 4 bases at J, with 14 bases between. Germline V gene sequence: CDR1 SGHKS, CDR2 YYEKEE (reference sequence). The CDR3 totals 15 residues. The CDR3 DNA follows: TGTGCCAGCAGCTTGGAACGCATCCACCCTTACGAGCAGTACTTC. It codes for CASSLERIHPYEQYF.

Note on this clone: The sample contains more than one DNA sequence encoding this CDR3. This chain uses TRBV19 with TRBJ2-6; D possibly corresponds to TRBD1 (5 bases). The CDR3 loop spans 15 amino acids. The V gene's germline CDR1 is LNHDA and CDR2 SQIVND (reference sequence). V lost 4 bases to trimming and J lost 4 bases, with 11 bases between them. CDR3 DNA: TGTGCCAGTAGTACTCAGGGATCCGGGGCCAACGTCCTGACTTTC. Its protein is CASSTQGSGANVLTF.

This chain connects TRBV30 to TRBJ2-7; D gene ambiguous. This CDR3 is 12 amino acids long. Germline V gene data show CDR1 as GTSNPN and CDR2 as SVGIG (reference sequence). Trimming removed 1 base at V and 1 base at J, with 5 bases between. CDR3 DNA: TGTGCCTGGAGTGAGGGATCCTACGAGCAGTACTTC. This codes for CAWSEGSYEQYF.

This clone has just one count. The chain has TRBV5-4 and TRBJ1-1; TRBD1 aligns across 7 bases. CDR1 and CDR2 from the germline V gene are SGHNT and YYREEE (reference sequence). This CDR3 has 15 amino acids. V gave up 7 bases and J gave up 0 bases; unmatched junction bases: 9. CDR3 in amino acids: CASVKGQEMNTEAFF. Here the CDR3 DNA reads TGTGCCAGCGTTAAAGGACAGGAGATGAACACTGAAGCTTTCTTT.

CDR3 sequence: CAISESDQHGYTF. CDR3 in DNA: TGTGCCATCAGTGAGTCGGATCAACATGGCTACACCTTC. The chain is built from TRBV10-3 and TRBJ1-2; D call uncertain. CDR1 ENHRY and CDR2 SYGVKD come from the germline V gene. The CDR3 consists of 13 residues. The ends were cut back, 0 bases at V and 6 bases at J, with 8 bases in the middle.

The chain recombines TRBV6-1 with TRBJ1-2; 7 bases match TRBD1. V was pared by 7 bases and J by 0 bases, with 8 bases of the junction left unmatched. Germline V gene sequence: CDR1 MNHNS, CDR2 SASEGT. The CDR3 has 15 residues. CDR3 sequence: CASIPGQGANYGYTF. The DNA of the CDR3 is TGTGCCAGCATCCCCGGCCAGGGGGCTAACTATGGCTACACCTTC.

A word on this clone: Additional DNA sequences in this sample encode the identical CDR3. The V gene is TRBV7-2, the J gene TRBJ2-5, with D maybe TRBD2 (7 bases). Trimming cost V 1 base and J 2 bases, with 11 bases left between them. The CDR3 has 15 residues. From germline, CDR1 is SGHTA and CDR2 FQGNSA. The CDR3 protein is CASSLVGGAQETQYF. CDR3 in DNA: TGTGCCAGCAGCTTAGTGGGGGGGGCACAAGAGACCCAGTACTTC.

This chain connects TRBV7-2 to TRBJ2-3, with a tentative D call TRBD2 (5 bases). Germline CDR1 reads SGHTA; CDR2 reads FQGNSA. The CDR3 spans 16 residues. The V and J ends lost 4 bases and 0 bases respectively, with 14 bases between them. The DNA of the CDR3 is TGTGCCAGCAGCTCCCGGGGTGTCTCTAGCACAGATACGCAGTATTTT. This translates into CASSSRGVSSTDTQYF.

V is TRBV20-1 and J is TRBJ1-5; no clear D gene. The germline gives CDR1 DFQATT, CDR2 SNEGSKA (reference sequence). V lost 6 bases, J lost 4 bases, and 7 bases lay in between. The CDR3 spans 11 residues. CDR3 region: CSAAGNQPQHF. CDR3 in DNA: TGCAGTGCCGCCGGGAATCAGCCCCAGCATTTT.

The chain is built from TRBV10-3 and TRBJ2-7; D assignment may be TRBD1 or TRBD2 (5 bases each). CDR3 length: 12 residues. Per the germline V gene, CDR1 is ENHRY and CDR2 is SYGVKD. The V end lost 8 bases, the J end lost 3 bases, and 11 bases lay between the germline ends. The CDR3 DNA reads as TGTGCCATCGGGACGGACCTCTACGAGCAGTACTTC. Its translation is CAIGTDLYEQYF.

The gene calls are TRBV5-1 and TRBJ1-4; tentative D call: TRBD1 (5 bases). This CDR3 region has 14 residues. The germline V gene has CDR1 SGHRS and CDR2 YFSETQ. The ends were cut back, 0 bases at V and 8 bases at J, with 11 bases in the middle. CDR3 bases: TGCGCCAGCAGCTTGGACCCACAGGCAGAAAAACTGTTTTTT. Translation gives CASSLDPQAEKLFF.

The chain carries TRBV6-4 and TRBJ1-3; D call uncertain. CDR3 size: 15 residues. Germline V lookup: CDR1 MRHNA, CDR2 SNTAGT. V was clipped by 3 bases and J by 0 bases, with 9 bases between them. The CDR3 sequence is CASSERELSGNTIYF. The CDR3 bases are TGTGCCAGCAGTGAACGGGAACTCTCTGGAAACACCATATATTTT.

This clone was detected once. The chain couples TRBV2 to TRBJ1-5, with 10 bases identical to TRBD1. CDR3 length: 16 residues. Germline CDR1 and CDR2: SNHLY and FYNNEI. V dropped 6 bases and J dropped 2; count of bases not matched to a gene: 7. CDR3 amino acids: CASRGQGTGGNQPQHF. For the CDR3, the DNA is TGTGCCAGCAGGGGACAGGGGACGGGGGGCAATCAGCCCCAGCATTTT.